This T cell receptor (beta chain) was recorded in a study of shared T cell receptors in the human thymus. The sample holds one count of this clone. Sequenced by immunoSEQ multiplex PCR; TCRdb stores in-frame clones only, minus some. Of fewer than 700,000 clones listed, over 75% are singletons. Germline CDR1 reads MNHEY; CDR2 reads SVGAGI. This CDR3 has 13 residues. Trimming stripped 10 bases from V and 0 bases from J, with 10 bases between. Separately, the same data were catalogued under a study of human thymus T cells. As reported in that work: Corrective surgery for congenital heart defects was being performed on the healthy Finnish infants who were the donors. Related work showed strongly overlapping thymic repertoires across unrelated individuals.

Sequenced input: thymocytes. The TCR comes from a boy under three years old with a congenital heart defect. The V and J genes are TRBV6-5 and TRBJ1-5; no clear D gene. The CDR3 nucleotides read TGTGCCACCTCGGGGTATAGCAATCAGCCCCAGCATTTT. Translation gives CATSGYSNQPQHF.